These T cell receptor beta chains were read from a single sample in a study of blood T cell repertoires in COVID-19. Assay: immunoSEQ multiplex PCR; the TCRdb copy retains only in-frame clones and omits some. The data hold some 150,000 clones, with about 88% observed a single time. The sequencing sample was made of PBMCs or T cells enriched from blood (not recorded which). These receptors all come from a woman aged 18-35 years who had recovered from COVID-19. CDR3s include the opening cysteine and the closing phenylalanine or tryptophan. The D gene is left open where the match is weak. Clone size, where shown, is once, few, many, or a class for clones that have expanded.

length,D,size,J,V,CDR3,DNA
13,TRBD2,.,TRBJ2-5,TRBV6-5,CASNGAGEETQYF,TGTGCCAGCAACGGGGCGGGAGAAGAGACCCAGTACTTC
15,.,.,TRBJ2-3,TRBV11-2,CASSLRPGSRDTQYF,TGTGCCAGCAGCTTACGACCAGGGTCGAGGGATACGCAGTATTTT
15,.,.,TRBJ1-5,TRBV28,CASSLGGNSNQPQHF,TGTGCCAGCAGTTTGGGCGGGAATAGCAATCAGCCCCAGCATTTT
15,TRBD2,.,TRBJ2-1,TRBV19,CASSITSGAYNEQFF,TGTGCCAGTAGTATCACTAGCGGAGCTTACAATGAGCAGTTCTTC
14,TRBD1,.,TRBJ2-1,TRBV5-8,CASSPGQRVNEQFF,TGTGCCAGCAGCCCGGGACAGAGAGTCAATGAGCAGTTCTTC
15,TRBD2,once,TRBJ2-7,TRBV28,CASTRSGGYSYEQYF,TGTGCCAGCACCCGATCCGGGGGGTACTCCTACGAGCAGTACTTC
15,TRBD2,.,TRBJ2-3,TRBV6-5,CANSSGTSDTDTQYF,TGTGCCAACAGTTCAGGGACTAGCGACACAGATACGCAGTATTTT
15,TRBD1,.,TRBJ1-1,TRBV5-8,CASSPRQGANTEAFF,TGTGCCAGCAGCCCGAGACAGGGGGCGAACACTGAAGCTTTCTTT
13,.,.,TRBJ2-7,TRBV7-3,CASSLIWGGEQYF,TGTGCCAGCAGCTTAATTTGGGGCGGCGAGCAGTACTTC
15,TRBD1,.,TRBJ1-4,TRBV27,CASSRQGRSNEKLFF,TGTGCCAGCAGCCGACAGGGAAGGAGTAATGAAAAACTGTTTTTT
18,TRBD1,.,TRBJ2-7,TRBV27,CASSLFSVGQGTLYEQYF,TGTGCCAGCAGTTTATTTAGTGTTGGACAGGGTACTTTGTACGAGCAGTACTTC
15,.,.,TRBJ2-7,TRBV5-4,CASSLAGGKGYEQYF,TGTGCCAGCAGCTTGGCCGGGGGAAAGGGATACGAGCAGTACTTC
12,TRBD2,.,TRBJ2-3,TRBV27,CASKSGGDTQYF,TGTGCCAGCAAGTCGGGGGGGGATACGCAGTATTTT
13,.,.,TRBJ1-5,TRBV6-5,CASRISEGQPQHF,TGTGCCAGCAGGATCAGCGAAGGTCAGCCCCAGCATTTT
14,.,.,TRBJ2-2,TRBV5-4,CASRVDRNTGELFF,TGTGCCAGCAGAGTCGACAGGAACACCGGGGAGCTGTTTTTT
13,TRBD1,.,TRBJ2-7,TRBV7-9,CASSPGTGYEQYF,TGTGCCAGCAGCCCCGGGACAGGGTACGAGCAGTACTTC
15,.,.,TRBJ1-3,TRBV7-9,CASTAQGGAGNTIYF,TGTGCCAGCACGGCCCAAGGGGGAGCTGGAAACACCATATATTTT
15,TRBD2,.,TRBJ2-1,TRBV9,CASSVGLAGYNEQFF,TGTGCCAGCAGCGTAGGATTAGCGGGTTACAATGAGCAGTTCTTC
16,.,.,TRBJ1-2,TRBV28,CASRIRVVTGQGGYTF,TGTGCCAGCAGAATAAGGGTGGTTACAGGGCAGGGTGGCTACACCTTC
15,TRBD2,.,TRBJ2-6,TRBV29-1,CSVVGGASGANVLTF,TGCAGCGTTGTCGGGGGGGCGTCAGGGGCCAACGTCCTGACTTTC
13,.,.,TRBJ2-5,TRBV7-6,CASTRRPLETQYF,TGTGCCAGCACGCGGAGGCCTCTAGAGACCCAGTACTTC
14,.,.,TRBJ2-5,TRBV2,CASSFGGRVETQYF,TGTGCCAGCAGCTTTGGCGGCAGGGTAGAGACCCAGTACTTC
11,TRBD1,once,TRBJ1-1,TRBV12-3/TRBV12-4,CASSLRTGAFF,TGTGCCAGCAGTTTACGGACAGGGGCTTTCTTT
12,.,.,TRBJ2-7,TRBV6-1,CASSEQTYEQYF,TGTGCCAGCAGTGAACAGACCTACGAGCAGTACTTC
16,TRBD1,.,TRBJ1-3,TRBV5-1,CASSLAAQGPGNTIYF,TGCGCCAGCAGCTTGGCAGCACAGGGGCCAGGAAACACCATATATTTT
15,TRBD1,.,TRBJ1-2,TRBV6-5,CASSNPGQGGYGYTF,TGTGCCAGCAGTAACCCCGGACAGGGGGGTTATGGCTACACCTTC
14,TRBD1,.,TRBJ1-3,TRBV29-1,CSVLDRDSGNTIYF,TGCAGCGTTCTTGACAGGGACTCTGGAAACACCATATATTTT
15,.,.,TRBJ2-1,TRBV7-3,CASSLSLAGINEQFF,TGTGCCAGCAGCTTAAGTTTAGCCGGGATCAATGAGCAGTTCTTC
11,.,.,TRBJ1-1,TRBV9,CASGETGEAFF,TGTGCCAGCGGGGAAACAGGGGAAGCTTTCTTT
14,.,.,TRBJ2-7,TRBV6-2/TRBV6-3,CASSLDRETREQYF,TGTGCCAGCAGCCTCGACAGAGAAACTCGCGAGCAGTACTTC
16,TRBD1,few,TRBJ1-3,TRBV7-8,CASSPDRGYSGNTIYF,TGTGCCAGCAGCCCGGACAGGGGTTACTCTGGAAACACCATATATTTT
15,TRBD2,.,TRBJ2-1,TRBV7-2,CASSLGLAGAGEQFF,TGTGCCAGCAGCTTGGGGCTAGCGGGGGCCGGGGAGCAGTTCTTC
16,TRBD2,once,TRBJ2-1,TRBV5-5,CASSLGSGLAGTEQFF,TGTGCCAGCAGCTTGGGGTCTGGACTAGCGGGAACTGAGCAGTTCTTC
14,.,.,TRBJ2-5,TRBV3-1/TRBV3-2,CASSAGSPQETQYF,TGTGCCAGCAGCGCGGGGTCCCCCCAAGAGACCCAGTACTTC
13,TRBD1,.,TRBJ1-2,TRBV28,CATYDRGLWDYTF,TGTGCCACCTACGACAGGGGGCTATGGGACTACACCTTC
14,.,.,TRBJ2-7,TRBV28,CASSPRSRPYEQYF,TGTGCCAGCTCCCCTAGGAGCCGACCCTACGAGCAGTACTTC
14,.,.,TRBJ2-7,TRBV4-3,CASSQDTFSYEQYF,TGCGCCAGCAGCCAAGATACTTTCTCCTACGAGCAGTACTTC
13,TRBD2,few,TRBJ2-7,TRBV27,CASWVAGSYEQYF,TGTGCCAGCTGGGTAGCGGGTTCCTACGAGCAGTACTTC
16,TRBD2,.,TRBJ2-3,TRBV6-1,CASSGLTSGGTDTQYF,TGTGCCAGCAGTGGTCTGACTAGCGGGGGCACAGATACGCAGTATTTT
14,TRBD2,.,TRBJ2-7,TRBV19,CASSPLSGGSEQYF,TGTGCCAGTAGCCCCCTTTCGGGGGGTAGCGAGCAGTACTTC
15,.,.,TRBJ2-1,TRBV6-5,CASSPRARTYNEQFF,TGTGCCAGCAGTCCCAGGGCGCGGACCTACAATGAGCAGTTCTTC
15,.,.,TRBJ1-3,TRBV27,CASSLRRGTGNTIYF,TGTGCCAGCAGTTTAAGGAGGGGAACTGGAAACACCATATATTTT
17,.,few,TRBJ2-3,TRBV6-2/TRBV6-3,CASSVLKEEPSTDTQYF,TGTGCCAGCAGTGTCCTAAAGGAGGAGCCCTCCACAGATACGCAGTATTTT
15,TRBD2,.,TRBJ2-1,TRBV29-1,CSVGQASGVINEQFF,TGCAGCGTGGGGCAGGCTAGCGGGGTTATCAATGAGCAGTTCTTC
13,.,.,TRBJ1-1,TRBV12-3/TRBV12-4,CASSFGGNTEAFF,TGTGCCAGCAGTTTCGGGGGGAACACTGAAGCTTTCTTT
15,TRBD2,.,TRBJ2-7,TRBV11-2,CASSSLAGGPYEQYF,TGTGCCAGCAGCTCCTTAGCGGGAGGGCCCTACGAGCAGTACTTC
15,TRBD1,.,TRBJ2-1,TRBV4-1,CASSHPTGLYNEQFF,TGCGCCAGCAGCCACCCGACAGGGCTCTACAATGAGCAGTTCTTC
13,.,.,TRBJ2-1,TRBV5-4,CASRREPYNEQFF,TGTGCCAGCAGAAGGGAGCCCTACAATGAGCAGTTCTTC
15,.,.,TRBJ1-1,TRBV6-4,CASSEAPTANTEAFF,TGTGCCAGCAGTGAGGCGCCGACAGCGAACACTGAAGCTTTCTTT
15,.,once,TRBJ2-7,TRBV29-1,CSVDRRGGLPYEQYF,TGCAGCGTTGATAGGCGCGGGGGCCTGCCCTACGAGCAGTACTTC
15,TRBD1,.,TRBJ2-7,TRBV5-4,CASSSPGQGNYEQYF,TGTGCCAGCAGCTCCCCGGGACAGGGTAACTACGAGCAGTACTTC
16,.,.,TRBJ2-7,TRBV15,CATSRDRTRVSYEQYF,TGTGCCACCAGCAGAGATCGGACAAGGGTCTCCTACGAGCAGTACTTC
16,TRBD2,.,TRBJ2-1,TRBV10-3,CAISETPSGSYNEQFF,TGTGCCATCAGTGAGACCCCTAGCGGATCCTACAATGAGCAGTTCTTC
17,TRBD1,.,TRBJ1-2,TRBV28,CASRPSLSGTGVNGYTF,TGTGCCAGCAGGCCTTCCCTCTCCGGGACAGGGGTCAATGGCTACACCTTC